Below, one T cell receptor beta chain is given with its context. Its antigen is still unknown. Of the isolated RNA, all was reverse transcribed, and so the sequenced material was expressed TCRB transcripts. Clones were sequenced by immunoSEQ multiplex PCR, and TCRdb holds only the in-frame ones, with some missing. The data contain about 220,000 clones, about a tenth of them singletons. This sample is part of a study of beta chain features in type 1 diabetes. The study, taken as a whole, reports: The analysis here could not establish whether HLA type shapes TCRB rearrangement. Junctions at VDJ sites from type 1 diabetes patients had fewer insertions and more deletions.

CDR1 is GTSNPN, CDR2 SVGIG, per germline (reference sequence). V was trimmed by 3 bases and J by 2 bases, leaving 20 bases between them. CDR3 length: 16 amino acids. The sequenced sample was central memory CD4+ T cells from blood. This clonotype was obtained from a man aged 18 to 35 in good health. The gene calls are TRBV30 and TRBJ2-7; TRBD2 might be the D (5 bases). In nucleotides, the CDR3 is TGTGCCTGGAGACGGGATAATAAAGGATCACCCTACGAGCAGTACTTC. Translated, it gives CAWRRDNKGSPYEQYF.